This is a list of T cell receptor beta chains from one sample in a study of T cell responses to AZD1222 COVID-19 vaccine. The data were produced by immunoSEQ multiplex PCR, yet TCRdb's version contains in-frame clones alone and is incomplete. The repertoire has almost 80,000 clones, 87% of them found once; the top ten carry 24%. The sequencing used peripheral blood, collected on day 0 of AZD1222 vaccination. Receptors originate from an adult in good health. Each CDR3 is given with its conserved first and last residue. A D gene is named only where the DNA matches it firmly. Only part of the rows carry a size: once, few, many, or a class if the clone is expanded.

-	TRBV14	-	TRBJ2-5	TGTGCCAGCAGCTCTAGGTTCAGGAAAGAGACCCAGTACTTC	CASSSRFRKETQYF
TRBD2	TRBV7-6	-	TRBJ2-1	TGTGCCAGCAGACGACTAGCGGGAGGGGACAATGAGCAGTTCTTC	CASRRLAGGDNEQFF
-	TRBV6-1	many	TRBJ2-7	TGTGCCAGCAGTGATGCGTGGGAGCAGTACTTC	CASSDAWEQYF
-	TRBV28	-	TRBJ2-3	TGTGCCAGCACTGGGGACACCTCAGATACGCAGTATTTT	CASTGDTSDTQYF
-	TRBV7-9	-	TRBJ1-1	TGTGCCAGCAGCTTCTTAGCAGGGGATATGGACACTGAAGCTTTCTTT	CASSFLAGDMDTEAFF
-	TRBV9	-	TRBJ1-2	TGTGCCAGCAGCGTAGAACCTGGGGTATTCAACTATGGCTACACCTTC	CASSVEPGVFNYGYTF
TRBD2	TRBV29-1	-	TRBJ2-2	TGCAGCGTTGGGGGAGGCGGGAGAGGCGGGGAGCTGTTTTTT	CSVGGGGRGGELFF
TRBD1	TRBV11-2	-	TRBJ2-7	TGTGCCAGCAGCTTCCAGGGGGCCTACGAGCAGTACTTC	CASSFQGAYEQYF
TRBD1	TRBV7-9	-	TRBJ2-5	TGTGCCAGCAGCAGGGGACAGGGGGCAGGAGAGACCCAGTACTTC	CASSRGQGAGETQYF
-	TRBV5-4	once	TRBJ2-7	TGTGCCAGCAGCTTGGAGTTTGAGGCAGGGGAGCAGTACTTC	CASSLEFEAGEQYF
-	TRBV5-1	-	TRBJ2-1	TGCGCCAGCAGCTTGGTATCCTACAATGAGCAGTTCTTC	CASSLVSYNEQFF
-	TRBV7-2	-	TRBJ1-2	TGTGCCAGCAGCTTATTGGGAACAACCAACTATGGCTACACCTTC	CASSLLGTTNYGYTF
TRBD2	TRBV27	few	TRBJ2-7	TGTGCCAGCAGCCCGGGGGGGAGAGGGTACGAGCAGTACTTC	CASSPGGRGYEQYF
-	TRBV7-9	-	TRBJ1-1	TGTGCCAGCAGCCTAGTCACCAACCTGAACACTGAAGCTTTCTTT	CASSLVTNLNTEAFF
TRBD2	TRBV28	-	TRBJ2-7	TGTGCCAGCAGATTACTAGCGGGAGGCCGCTCTTTCTACGAGCAGTACTTC	CASRLLAGGRSFYEQYF
TRBD2	TRBV6-5	-	TRBJ2-5	TGTGCCAGCATGACTAGCGGGAGGGAGACCCAGTACTTC	CASMTSGRETQYF
-	TRBV7-2	-	TRBJ2-2	TGTGCCAGTCAAAAAAGGCCGGACAGTATCTCCGGGGAGCTGTTTTTT	CASQKRPDSISGELFF
TRBD2	TRBV7-2	-	TRBJ2-7	TGTGCCAGCAGAAAATTTGGAAGGCTAGCGGGAGTTCCCTCCTACGAGCAGTACTTC	CASRKFGRLAGVPSYEQYF
TRBD1	TRBV15	few	TRBJ1-3	TGTGCCACATACAACAGGGGCGACTCGAGAAACACCATATATTTT	CATYNRGDSRNTIYF
-	TRBV5-8	-	TRBJ2-3	TGTGCCAGCAGCTTGATCCCAGATACGCAGTATTTT	CASSLIPDTQYF
-	TRBV7-3	-	TRBJ2-5	TGTGCCAGCAGCTTAGTCCCCAAGGACACCCAGTACTTC	CASSLVPKDTQYF
-	TRBV6-5	-	TRBJ1-1	TGTGCCAGCAGCGCCGGCGGAGGGAACACTGAAGCTTTCTTT	CASSAGGGNTEAFF
TRBD1	TRBV6-5	-	TRBJ1-1	TGTGCCAGCAGTTCACCGGGACAGAGGGTGAACACTGAAGCTTTCTTT	CASSSPGQRVNTEAFF
TRBD2	TRBV9	-	TRBJ2-5	TGTGCCAGCAGCGTAGCTAGCGGGGGGGAGACCCAGTACTTC	CASSVASGGETQYF
TRBD2	TRBV2	-	TRBJ2-7	TGTGCCAGCAGGCCAAGGGCCAATCTAGCGGGAGATAAGCAGTACTTC	CASRPRANLAGDKQYF
-	TRBV5-8	-	TRBJ2-5	TGTGCCAGCAGCCCCGGGACTCGGTGGGGAACCCAGTACTTC	CASSPGTRWGTQYF
-	TRBV9	-	TRBJ1-2	TGTGCCAGCAGCGAAAACAGGGTTGGAAACTATGGCTACACCTTC	CASSENRVGNYGYTF
-	TRBV11-2	-	TRBJ1-2	TGTGCCAGCAGCTTAGGGTTAGGGGGCTATGGCTACACCTTC	CASSLGLGGYGYTF
TRBD2	TRBV7-2	-	TRBJ2-1	TGTGCCAGCAGCCCAGGAATAGCGGGAGACACCGAGCAGTTCTTC	CASSPGIAGDTEQFF
TRBD1	TRBV7-9	once	TRBJ1-2	TGTGCCAGCAGCCCGCCGGGACAGGCTCTTCGTTATGGCTACACCTTC	CASSPPGQALRYGYTF
-	TRBV3-1/TRBV3-2	-	TRBJ1-1	TGTGCCAGCAGCCAAGAGAGGAAGTCTGAAGCTTTCTTT	CASSQERKSEAFF
TRBD1	TRBV5-1	few	TRBJ2-7	TGCGCCAGCAGCTTTACAGGGGGCTACGAGCAGTACTTC	CASSFTGGYEQYF
TRBD2	TRBV7-3	few	TRBJ2-7	TGTGCCAGCAGCCTTCTAGCGGGAGGATCCGAGCAGTACTTC	CASSLLAGGSEQYF
-	TRBV19	-	TRBJ2-5	TGTGCCAGTAGTATACGTCGGGGGCTGTCTTCAGAGACCCAGTACTTC	CASSIRRGLSSETQYF
TRBD1	TRBV5-6	-	TRBJ1-1	TGTGCCAGCAGCCCCAGGACAGGTCGGGGGGCTTTCTTT	CASSPRTGRGAFF
-	TRBV7-2	once	TRBJ1-2	TGTGCCAGCAGCACATACCGGGACACTCACTATGGCTACACCTTC	CASSTYRDTHYGYTF
-	TRBV4-1	-	TRBJ1-5	TGCGCCAGCAGCCAAGTTCAACAGGGAAGCAATCAGCCCCAGCATTTT	CASSQVQQGSNQPQHF
TRBD2	TRBV18	-	TRBJ2-7	TGTGCCAGCTCACCGGCCAGCGGGAGGGCGGGGGAGCAGTACTTC	CASSPASGRAGEQYF
-	TRBV4-2	-	TRBJ1-2	TGTGCCAGCAGCCAAGGTGAGGTTAGCTATGGCTACACCTTC	CASSQGEVSYGYTF
-	TRBV28	-	TRBJ2-5	TGTGCCAGCAGTGAGGTGACGGGAAAAGAGACCCAGTACTTC	CASSEVTGKETQYF
-	TRBV5-1	-	TRBJ2-7	TGCGCCAGCAGCTTCACCTTTGGCCTTGGGAGAAACGAGCAGTACTTC	CASSFTFGLGRNEQYF
-	TRBV18	-	TRBJ1-5	TGTGCCAGCTCACCTCAGGGGCTTAATCAGCCCCAGCATTTT	CASSPQGLNQPQHF
-	TRBV7-8	-	TRBJ1-5	TGTGCCAGCAGCCCGTACAGGGTTCTTGTGAAAAACTTAAACAATCAGCCCCAGCATTTT	CASSPYRVLVKNLNNQPQHF
-	TRBV5-6	-	TRBJ1-6	TGTGCCAGCAGCCCGAGGACCTATAATTCACCCCTCCACTTT	CASSPRTYNSPLHF
-	TRBV19	-	TRBJ1-1	TGTGCCAGCCAGAGGGGCAGTCACACTGAAGCTTTCTTT	CASQRGSHTEAFF
TRBD1	TRBV16	-	TRBJ1-2	TGTGCCAGCAGCCTTACCTCGGACAGGTCCTCCGGCTACACCTTC	CASSLTSDRSSGYTF
TRBD1	TRBV19	-	TRBJ2-7	TGTGCCAGCAGGCCGGGACAGTCATACGAGCAGTACTTC	CASRPGQSYEQYF
-	TRBV5-1	-	TRBJ1-2	TGCGCCAGCAGCTTGTCCCCCCAGGCATCCTATGGCTACACCTTC	CASSLSPQASYGYTF
TRBD1	TRBV18	-	TRBJ2-7	TGTGCCAGCTCACCACCGCGGGGACAGGACAACTCCTACGAGCAGTACTTC	CASSPPRGQDNSYEQYF
TRBD2	TRBV12-5	once	TRBJ2-4	TGTGCTAGTGGTTATCAACTAGCGGAACTAGCCAAAAACATTCAGTACTTC	CASGYQLAELAKNIQYF
TRBD1	TRBV19	few	TRBJ1-4	TGTGCCAGTAGGCAAGGGGGCACTGGGAATGAAAAACTGTTTTTT	CASRQGGTGNEKLFF
-	TRBV6-5	-	TRBJ1-2	TGTGCCAGCACCCAACAGGGCCGCTACACCTTC	CASTQQGRYTF
TRBD1	TRBV28	-	TRBJ1-4	TGTGCCAGCAGCGTATACAGGGGGCTTAGTGAAAAACTGTTTTTT	CASSVYRGLSEKLFF
-	TRBV6-4	-	TRBJ2-3	TGTGCCAGCAGACTACCTACAGGGTACACAGATACGCAGTATTTT	CASRLPTGYTDTQYF